The sequence of this T cell receptor (beta chain) was determined in a study of CD8+CD57+ T cells in acquired aplastic anemia. Study-wide findings and caveats: About 29 shared CD8+ CDR3s appeared highly expressed within patients' immunodominant clones.

Genomic DNA constituted the template upon which TCR beta VDJ and CDR3 profiling was performed. A single record per CDR3 protein comes from TCRdb applying MiXCR to the reads. The data contain more than 150,000 distinct CDR3 sequences, less than 50% of them singletons. Germline values: CDR1 SGHVS, CDR2 FQNEAQ. V lost 5 bases to trimming and J lost 1 base; unmatched junction nucleotides: 2. The CDR3 totals 14 residues. Whoever was chosen for sequencing had shown CD8+CD57+ cell expansion by flow cytometry. This clonotype was recorded many times. The antigen remains undetermined. The rearrangement links TRBV7-8 to TRBJ1-1, with TRBD1 matching 9 bases. This clonotype originated in a human donor with aplastic anemia. The specimen was sorted CD4+, CD8+, or CD8+CD57+ T cells (not recorded which) from PBMCs. The CDR3 sequence: CASSAGQGNTEAFF. The DNA of the CDR3 is TGTGCCAGCAGCGCGGGACAGGGGAACACTGAAGCTTTCTTT.